This TCR beta chain was profiled in a study of T-cell reconstitution after alpha-beta-depleted transplantation in children. Points from the study as a whole: At the one-year point after transplant, T-cell counts and TCRbeta diversity were found to come mostly from T cells that had been newly produced. Two months or so post-transplant, alpha-beta T cells reportedly derived from several hundred expanded graft clones.

This clonotype was seen ten or more times. Its antigen is unidentified. Preparing the TCRbeta library involved the use of unique molecular identifiers. A single record per CDR3 protein comes from TCRdb applying MiXCR to the PCR reads. The sample lists approximately 240,000 distinct CDR3 sequences; roughly a tenth were seen once. Looked up from germline, CDR1 is SGDLS and CDR2 is YYNGEE. Trimming stripped 4 bases from V and 7 bases from J, with 12 bases between. The CDR3 contains 14 residues. The chain couples TRBV9 to TRBJ1-6; D is unclear. The receptor was derived from a child younger than two with acute myeloid leukemia, due to receive a stem cell transplant. Sequencing used PBMCs, obtained before TCRalphabeta/CD19-depleted stem cell transplant. The CDR3 DNA reads as TGTGCCAGCAGCTTAAGCGACGGGAATTCACCCCTCCACTTT. Translating it yields CASSLSDGNSPLHF.